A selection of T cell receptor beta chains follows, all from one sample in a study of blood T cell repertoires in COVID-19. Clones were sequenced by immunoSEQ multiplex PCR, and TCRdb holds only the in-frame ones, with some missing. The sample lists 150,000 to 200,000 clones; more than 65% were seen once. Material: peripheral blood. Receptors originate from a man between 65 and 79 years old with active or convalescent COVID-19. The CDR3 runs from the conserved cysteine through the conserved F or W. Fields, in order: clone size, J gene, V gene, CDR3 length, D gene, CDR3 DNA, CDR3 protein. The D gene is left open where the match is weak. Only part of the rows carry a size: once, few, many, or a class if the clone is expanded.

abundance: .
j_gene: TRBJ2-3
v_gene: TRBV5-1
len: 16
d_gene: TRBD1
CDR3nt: TGCGCCAGCAGCTTGAGGGGAGGACAGGGGGTAGATACGCAGTATTTT
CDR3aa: CASSLRGGQGVDTQYF

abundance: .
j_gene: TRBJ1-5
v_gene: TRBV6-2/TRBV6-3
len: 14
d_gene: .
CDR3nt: TGTGCCAGCAGTTATCAGGGTAGCAATCAGCCCCAGCATTTT
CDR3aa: CASSYQGSNQPQHF

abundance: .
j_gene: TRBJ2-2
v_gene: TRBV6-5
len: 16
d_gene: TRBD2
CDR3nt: TGTGCCAGCAGTTACTCTCGGGGGGGTAGAGCCGGGGAGCTGTTTTTT
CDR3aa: CASSYSRGGRAGELFF

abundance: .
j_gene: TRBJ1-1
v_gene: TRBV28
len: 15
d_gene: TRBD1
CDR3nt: TGTGCCAGCAACGTGCCGGAGGGGGCCGGGACTGAAGCTTTCTTT
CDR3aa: CASNVPEGAGTEAFF

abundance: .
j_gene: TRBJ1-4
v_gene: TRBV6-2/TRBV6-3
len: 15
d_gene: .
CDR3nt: TGTGCCAGCAGTTACTCGAGCAGGCTTGGTGAAAAACTGTTTTTT
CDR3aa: CASSYSSRLGEKLFF

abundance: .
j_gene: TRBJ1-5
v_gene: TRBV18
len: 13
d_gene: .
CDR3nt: TGTGCCAGCTCCTCGAGGGCCGACCAGCCCCAGCATTTT
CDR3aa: CASSSRADQPQHF

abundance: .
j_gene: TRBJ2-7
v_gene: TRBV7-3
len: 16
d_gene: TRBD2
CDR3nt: TGTGCCAGCAGCTTAATCCTAGGGACTAGAGTCTACGAGCAGTACTTC
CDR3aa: CASSLILGTRVYEQYF

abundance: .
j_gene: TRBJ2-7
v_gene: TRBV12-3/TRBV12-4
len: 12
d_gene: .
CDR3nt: TGTGCCAGCAGTATACAGGGCTACGAGCAGTACTTC
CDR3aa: CASSIQGYEQYF

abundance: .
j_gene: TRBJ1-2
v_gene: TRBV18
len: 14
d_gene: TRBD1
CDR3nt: TGTGCCAGCTCACCTGGACAGGGGGTCACTGGCTACACCTTC
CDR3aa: CASSPGQGVTGYTF

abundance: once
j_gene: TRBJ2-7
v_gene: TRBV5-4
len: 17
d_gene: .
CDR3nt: TGTGCCAGCAGCTCGGAAGGACAGTTTCAGAACCGCTACGAGCAGTACTTC
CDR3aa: CASSSEGQFQNRYEQYF

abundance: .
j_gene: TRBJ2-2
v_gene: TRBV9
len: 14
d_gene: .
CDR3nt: TGTGCCAGCAGGCTGGGGGGGAACACCGGGGAGCTGTTTTTT
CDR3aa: CASRLGGNTGELFF

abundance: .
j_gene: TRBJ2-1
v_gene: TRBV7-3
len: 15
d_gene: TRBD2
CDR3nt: TGTGCCAGCAGCTTAGCCGGGACTAACTACAATGAGCAGTTCTTC
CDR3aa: CASSLAGTNYNEQFF

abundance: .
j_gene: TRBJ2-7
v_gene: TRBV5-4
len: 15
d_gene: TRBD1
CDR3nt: TGTGCCAGCAGCGTGGACAGGGGTTCATCCTACGAGCAGTACTTC
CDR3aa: CASSVDRGSSYEQYF

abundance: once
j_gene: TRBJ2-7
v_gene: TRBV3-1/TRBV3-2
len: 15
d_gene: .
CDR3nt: TGTGCCAGCAGCCTAAACTATGGGAGAGCCTACGAGCAGTACTTC
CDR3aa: CASSLNYGRAYEQYF

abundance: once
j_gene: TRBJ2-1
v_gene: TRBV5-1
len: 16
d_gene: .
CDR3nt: TGCGCCAGCAGCTTGGCCCCCGGAGGGTCCTACAATGAGCAGTTCTTC
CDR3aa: CASSLAPGGSYNEQFF

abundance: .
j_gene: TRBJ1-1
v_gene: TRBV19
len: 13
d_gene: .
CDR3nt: TGTGCCAGTATGGGGCCGAGAACAACTGAAGCTTTCTTT
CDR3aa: CASMGPRTTEAFF

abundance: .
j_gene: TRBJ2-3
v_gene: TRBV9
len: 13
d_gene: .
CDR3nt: TGTGCCAGCAGCGTGGCTAGAGGAGATACGCAGTATTTT
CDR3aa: CASSVARGDTQYF

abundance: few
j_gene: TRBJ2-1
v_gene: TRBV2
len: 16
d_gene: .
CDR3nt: TGTGCCAGCAGTGAAGAGGCAGGGGACGGTGTTTATGAGCAGTTCTTC
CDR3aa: CASSEEAGDGVYEQFF

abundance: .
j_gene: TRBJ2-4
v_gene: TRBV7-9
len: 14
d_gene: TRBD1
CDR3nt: TGTGCCAGCAGCACCTATGACAGGGGTAACATTCAGTACTTC
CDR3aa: CASSTYDRGNIQYF

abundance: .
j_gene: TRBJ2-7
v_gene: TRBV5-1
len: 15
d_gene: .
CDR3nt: TGCGCCAGCAGCTTGGACTGGACAAACGTCTACGAGCAGTACTTC
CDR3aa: CASSLDWTNVYEQYF

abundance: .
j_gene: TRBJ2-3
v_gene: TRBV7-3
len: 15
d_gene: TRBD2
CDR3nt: TGTGCCAGCAGCTACGGGACTAGCGGAACAGATACGCAGTATTTT
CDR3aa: CASSYGTSGTDTQYF

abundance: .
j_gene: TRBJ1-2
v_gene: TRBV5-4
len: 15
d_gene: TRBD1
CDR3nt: TGTGCCAGCAGCCCCACCGGACAGGCTCCCTATGGCTACACCTTC
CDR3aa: CASSPTGQAPYGYTF

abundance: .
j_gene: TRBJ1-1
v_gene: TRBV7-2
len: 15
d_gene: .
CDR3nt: TGTGCCAGCAGCCCTACATCAGGGGTGAGCACTGAAGCTTTCTTT
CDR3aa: CASSPTSGVSTEAFF

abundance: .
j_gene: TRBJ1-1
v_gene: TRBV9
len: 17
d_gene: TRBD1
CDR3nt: TGTGCCAGCAGCGGCAACAGGGGTGGAATCGAAGACACTGAAGCTTTCTTT
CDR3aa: CASSGNRGGIEDTEAFF

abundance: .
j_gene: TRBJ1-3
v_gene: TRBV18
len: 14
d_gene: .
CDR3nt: TGTGCCAGCTCACCACCAGCCAGGGGAGACACCATATATTTT
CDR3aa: CASSPPARGDTIYF

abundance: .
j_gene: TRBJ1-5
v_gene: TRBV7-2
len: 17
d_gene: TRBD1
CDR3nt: TGTGCCAGCAGCTTAGGAAGGGGGCGACGTAGCAATCAGCCCCAGCATTTT
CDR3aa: CASSLGRGRRSNQPQHF